The subject of this entry is one T cell receptor beta chain. The sample carries other DNA sequences with the same CDR3. These data come from a study of blood T cell repertoires in COVID-19. Study summary: Both acute and convalescent COVID-19 samples were obtained from the United States, Italy and Spain. PBMCs, B-cell-depleted T cells, or T cells provided the cDNA or gDNA that made up the material.

As handled by the study authors: Amplification of reference gene primers provided the estimated nucleated cell counts. Clones were read by immunoSEQ multiplex PCR, and TCRdb kept only the in-frame ones, dropping some. V, J and clone size are those of that table, while D and trimming were read from the DNA. Of more than 200,000 clones listed, under 90% are singletons. This sequence originates from a man aged 55-75 years with acute or convalescent COVID-19. Input material: peripheral blood.

CDR3 sequence reads: CASSLGLAGNTGELFF. The CDR3 bases are TGTGCCAGCAGCTTGGGACTAGCGGGAAACACCGGGGAGCTGTTTTTT. The V and J genes are TRBV5-4 and TRBJ2-2, with 11 bases that match TRBD2. Per the germline V gene, CDR1 is SGHNT and CDR2 is YYREEE (reference sequence). CDR3 length: 16 residues. The ends lost 0 bases at V and 2 bases at J; junction bases unmatched: 0.